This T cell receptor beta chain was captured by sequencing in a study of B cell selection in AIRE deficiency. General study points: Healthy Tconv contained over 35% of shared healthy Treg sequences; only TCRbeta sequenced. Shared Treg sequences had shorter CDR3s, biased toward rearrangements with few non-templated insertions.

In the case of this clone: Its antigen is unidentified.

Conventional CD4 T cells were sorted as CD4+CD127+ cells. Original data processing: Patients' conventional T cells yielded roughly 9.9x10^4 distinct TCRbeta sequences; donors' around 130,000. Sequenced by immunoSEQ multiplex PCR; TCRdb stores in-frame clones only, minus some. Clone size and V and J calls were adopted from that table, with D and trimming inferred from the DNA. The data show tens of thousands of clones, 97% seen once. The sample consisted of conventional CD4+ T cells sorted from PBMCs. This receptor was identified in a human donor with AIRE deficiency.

Here the CDR3 reads CASRTAGGEGGHGYTF. CDR3 sequence (DNA): TGCGCCAGCAGGACGGCCGGAGGGGAGGGCGGCCATGGCTACACCTTC. The chain carries TRBV5-1 and TRBJ1-2, with D maybe TRBD1 (5 bases). The CDR3 runs 16 residues. Germline assignment: CDR1 SGHRS and CDR2 YFSETQ. Trimming pared 5 bases from V and 6 bases from J, leaving 23 bases between.